The 2 T cell receptor beta chains presented below share a single source sample, sequenced in a study of T cell responses to AZD1222 COVID-19 vaccine. TCRdb's table, derived via immunoSEQ multiplex PCR, lists solely in-frame clones and lacks some. The sample carries 150,000 to 200,000 clones, 85% to 95% recorded once. Sample: peripheral blood, taken on day 0 of AZD1222 vaccination. These receptors were collected from an adult in good health.

V is TRBV2 and J is TRBJ2-1, with a tentative D call TRBD2 (6 bases). The CDR3 totals 16 residues. Germline CDR1 is SNHLY and CDR2 is FYNNEI. V shed 1 base and J shed 0 bases, with 10 bases lying between them. The CDR3 protein is CASSEVGRFSYNEQFF. In DNA, the CDR3 is TGTGCCAGCAGTGAAGTGGGGAGGTTCTCCTACAATGAGCAGTTCTTC.

The gene calls are TRBV23-1 and TRBJ1-1, with a possible D match to TRBD1 (5 bases). TRBV23-1 is placed among ORFs of uncertain function. The germline V and J ends were trimmed by 4 bases and 6 bases, with 27 bases remaining between them. CDR3 length: 18 amino acids. CDR3 nucleotides: TGCGCCAGCAGTCCTCCATTATTGGGGGTTGAGGATCTGGCTGAAGCTTTCTTT. Its translation: CASSPPLLGVEDLAEAFF.